These T cell receptor beta chains were read from a single sample in a study of CXCR3-negative and CXCR3-positive naive CD8 T cells. Following a re-call of the 5' RACE reads, TCRdb has one entry per CDR3 protein and lacks DNA. The sample includes about 43,000 distinct CDR3 sequences. The sequenced sample consisted of memory CD8+ T cells from blood. All receptors come from a human donor in good health. Some clones in this sample may be carry-over from other donors' samples. Each CDR3 is given with its conserved first and last residue.

>TRBJ1-1|TRBV6-6
CASSYTGYMNTEAFF
>TRBJ1-2|TRBV29-1
CSVVGDSPLSGYTF
>TRBJ1-4|TRBV7-2
CASSSGQGAISEKLFF
>TRBJ2-7|TRBV5-6
CASSSGSWTGLPPEQYF
>TRBJ2-1|TRBV7-9
CASSSRDFDNEQFF
>TRBJ2-4|TRBV11-2
CASSFGAGDGDIQYF
>TRBJ1-1|TRBV3-1
CASSPYRFLNTEAFF
>TRBJ2-1|TRBV10-3
CALRAGTGNNEQFF
>TRBJ2-7|TRBV7-9
CASSTGATYEQYF
>TRBJ2-1|TRBV6-6
CASSKDRLTWGFF
>TRBJ1-1|TRBV4-2
CASTTGALNTEAFF
>TRBJ2-1|TRBV19
CASSIRRGVSYNEQFF
>TRBJ2-7|TRBV20-1
CSAEGGAGSSEQYF
>TRBJ1-1|TRBV2
CAIRGEPEAFF
>TRBJ1-1|TRBV5-1
CASSTSGGMNTEAFF
>TRBJ2-3|TRBV7-2
CASSYVKSDTQYF
>TRBJ2-1|TRBV2
CASSLTGFSYNEQFF
>TRBJ2-1|TRBV29-1
CSVEDPEGNEQFF
>TRBJ2-5|TRBV14
CASSQASSGGQETQYF
>TRBJ2-2|TRBV4-3
CASSQASAPGGDHRNTGELFF
>TRBJ1-2|TRBV21-1
CASTPGQSCYGYTF
>TRBJ2-1|TRBV7-9
CASSLDGPRGSYNEQFF
>TRBJ1-6|TRBV28
CASSSPQNSYNSPLHF
>TRBJ1-6|TRBV6-1
CASSEARGTGSTPLHF
>TRBJ2-1|TRBV7-9
CASSSVSGGAAYNEQFF
>TRBJ2-7|TRBV29-1
CSVEAGSRFSEQYF
>TRBJ1-4|TRBV6-2/TRBV6-3
CASSYSINWGRRNEKLFF
>TRBJ1-2|TRBV13
CASSPTGPRGYTF